Below, one T cell receptor beta chain is given with its context. Expressed TCRB transcripts were sequenced, since all the RNA that had been isolated was reverse transcribed. Data came from immunoSEQ multiplex PCR; TCRdb stores just in-frame clones and leaves some out. Here the sample spans 350,000 to 450,000 clones, roughly 13% being singletons. CD4+ naive, central memory, regulatory and stem cell-like memory cells were sorted via CD45RO/CCR7/CD25/CD127/CD95/CD27. The data originate from a study of beta chain features in type 1 diabetes. Study context: Roughly 98 million sorted cells were examined across all samples.

Sequenced input: naive CD4+ T cells from blood. The receptor comes from a man aged 30 to 39 in good health.

CDR3 sequence: CSIKSPGIVYEQYF. The CDR3 DNA is TGCAGCATTAAAAGTCCGGGAATTGTCTACGAGCAGTACTTC. The chain has TRBV29-1 and TRBJ2-7, with D tentatively TRBD2 (5 bases). This CDR3 has 14 residues. Germline CDR1 reads SQVTM; CDR2 reads ANQGSEA. The V and J ends lost 8 bases and 3 bases respectively, with 20 bases between them.